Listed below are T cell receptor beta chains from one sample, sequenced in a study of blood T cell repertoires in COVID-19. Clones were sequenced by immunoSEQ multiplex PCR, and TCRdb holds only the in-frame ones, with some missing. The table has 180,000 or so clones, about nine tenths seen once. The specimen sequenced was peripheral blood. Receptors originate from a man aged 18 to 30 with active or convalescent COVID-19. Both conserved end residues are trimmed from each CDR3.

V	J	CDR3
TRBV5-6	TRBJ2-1	ASSFGYGYNEQF
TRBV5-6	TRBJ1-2	ASSLATNYGYT
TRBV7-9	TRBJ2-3	ASNPGLAGGVTDTQY
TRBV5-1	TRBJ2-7	ASSLAPSGGLNSYEQY
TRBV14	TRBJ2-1	ASSHTEGGGWSYNEQF
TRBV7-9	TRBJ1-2	ASSQEGQGSGYT
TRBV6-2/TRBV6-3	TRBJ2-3	ASTPGALYTDTQY
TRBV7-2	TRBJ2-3	ASSLQQGFTDTQY
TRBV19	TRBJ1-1	ACDRGAYTEAF
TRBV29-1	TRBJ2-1	SVEETGPYEQF
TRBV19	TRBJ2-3	ASSSRGDTQY
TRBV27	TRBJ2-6	ASRPVTTGANVLT
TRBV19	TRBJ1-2	ASSIRQGSNYGYT
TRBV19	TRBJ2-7	ASSPRFAGSYEQY
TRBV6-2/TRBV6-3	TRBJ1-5	ASSYRGHQPQH
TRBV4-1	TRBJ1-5	ASSHSRTGSDQPQH
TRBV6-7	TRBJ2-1	ASRQGDEQF
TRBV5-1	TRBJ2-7	ASAPGQGLDEQY
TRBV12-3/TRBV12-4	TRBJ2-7	ASSQTLVGEQY
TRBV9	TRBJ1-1	ASSPRTGVNTEAF
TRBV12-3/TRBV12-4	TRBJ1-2	ASSEDRFYGYT